This T cell receptor beta chain was retrieved from a study of OX40 agonist ivuxolimab in advanced cancers. People who had autoimmune disease history or systemic immunosuppression were excluded. Researchers took blood at baseline, on cycle 4 day 1, and on cycle 7 day 1. Libraries were prepared by immunoSEQ multiplex PCR; TCRdb keeps only in-frame clonotypes and omits some of them. The sample has approximately 67,000 clones; 80% are singletons. This CDR3 has 18 amino acids. V lost 0 bases and J 0 bases, leaving 15 bases between the germline ends. Germline V gives CDR1 MGHRA, CDR2 YSYEKL. The sample was CD4+ or CD8+ T cells sorted from blood, taken in a trial of the OX40 agonist ivuxolimab. The chain couples TRBV4-1 to TRBJ1-5, with D possibly TRBD1 on 6 matching bases. The TCR sequence derives from an adult with an advanced solid tumor such as melanoma, head and neck, liver or kidney cancer. Here the CDR3 reads CASSQDKGDFYSNQPQHF. The CDR3 nucleotides are TGCGCCAGCAGCCAAGATAAGGGGGACTTCTATAGCAATCAGCCCCAGCATTTT.